This T cell receptor beta chain is from a study of blood T cell repertoires in COVID-19. On the study more broadly: The United States, Italy and Spain provided the acute and convalescent COVID-19 samples. In each case, the material was cDNA or gDNA derived from T cells, B-cell-depleted T cells, or PBMCs.

The CDR3 is 13 residues long. V was trimmed by 2 bases and J by 6 bases, leaving 10 bases between them. Germline CDR1 KGHSH, CDR2 LQKENI. Source study methods: Reference gene primer amplification gave nucleated cell count estimates. Produced via immunoSEQ multiplex PCR; TCRdb's table is partial and in-frame only. For V, J and clone size, that table is used; D and trimming come from the DNA. The sample gives roughly 110,000 clones, 85% of which show up once; 3.4% is in the top ten. The chain couples TRBV18 to TRBJ1-1; D unclear. The sequence was collected from a man in his forties with acute or convalescent COVID-19. The sample comprised peripheral blood. CDR3 amino acids: CASSPNRGAEAFF. The CDR3 region has the DNA TGTGCCAGCTCACCAAACCGTGGAGCTGAAGCTTTCTTT.